This TCR beta chain was documented in a study of shared clonotypes between healthy human individuals. The run depth of the assay was deep. Profiled with immunoSEQ multiplex PCR; TCRdb holds only in-frame clones, not every one. The sample consists of over 800,000 clones, almost 95% of them appearing once. Points on this clone: Its target is not known.

CD45RO-negative CD8 cells positively selected for CCR7 made up the naive population, which excluded terminally differentiated effector memory CD45RA+ cells. V was trimmed by 2 bases and J by 12 bases, leaving 17 bases between them. CDR3 length equals 14 residues. The V gene's germline CDR1 is MNHEY and CDR2 SMNVEV (reference sequence). Study-wide findings and caveats: In having few donors, the study represented limited genetic and exposure-history diversity. As a rule, naive subsets had a larger estimated richness than memory subsets. A few donors showed sharing of approximately 4.7% of naive CD4 clonotypes.

This rearrangement joins TRBV27 to TRBJ2-1, with D possibly being TRBD1 or TRBD2 (5 bases each). Sequencing input: naive CD8+ T cells sorted from blood. This clonotype was sampled from a man under 40 in good health. The CDR3 is CASSLMRGVRLQFF. The CDR3 nucleotides are TGTGCCAGCAGTTTAATGAGGGGAGTAAGACTGCAGTTCTTC.